This TCR beta chain was profiled in a study of blood T cells in healthy people across ages. A second PCR of about 6 to 12 cycles used a sample-barcoded 5' primer and a J-beta primer mix. TCRdb reprocessed the 5' RACE reads with MiXCR, giving one entry per CDR3 protein. The sample yields some 930,000 distinct CDR3 sequences, 29% seen once. As to this clonotype: Its antigen remains unknown.

Points from the study as a whole: Calculation of diversity from one million T cells yielded estimates considered to be underestimates.

In addition, the sample was reused for a study of T cells of mothers and their children.

Sequenced material: blood. The source is a middle-aged woman in good health.

For the CDR3, the DNA is TGTGCCAGCAGATTTCCGGGTCCGGGTTTTGATGAGCAGTTCTTC. This encodes CASRFPGPGFDEQFF. The gene calls are TRBV28 and TRBJ2-1; D gene ambiguous. V gave up 6 bases and J gave up 8 bases, with 20 bases separating them. Looked up from germline, CDR1 is MDHEN and CDR2 is SYDVKM. The CDR3 totals 15 residues.